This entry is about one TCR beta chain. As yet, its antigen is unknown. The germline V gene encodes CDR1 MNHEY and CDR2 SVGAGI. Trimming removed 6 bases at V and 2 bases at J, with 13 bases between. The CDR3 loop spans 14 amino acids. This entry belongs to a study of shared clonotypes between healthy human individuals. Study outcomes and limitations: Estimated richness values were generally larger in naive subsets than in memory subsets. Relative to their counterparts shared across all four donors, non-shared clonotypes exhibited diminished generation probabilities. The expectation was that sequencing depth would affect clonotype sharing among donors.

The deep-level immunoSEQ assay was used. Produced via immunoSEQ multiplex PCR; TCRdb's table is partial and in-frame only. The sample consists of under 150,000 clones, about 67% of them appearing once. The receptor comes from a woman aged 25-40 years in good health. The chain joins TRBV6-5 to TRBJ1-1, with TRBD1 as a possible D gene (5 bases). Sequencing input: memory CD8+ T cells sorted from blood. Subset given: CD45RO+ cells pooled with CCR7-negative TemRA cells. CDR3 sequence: CASRIGTVNTEAFF. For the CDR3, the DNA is TGTGCCAGCAGGATCGGGACGGTCAACACTGAAGCTTTCTTT.